A selection of T cell receptor beta chains follows, all from one sample in a study of T cells in Graves' hyperthyroidism and ophthalmopathy. TCRdb reprocessed the multiplex PCR reads with MiXCR, giving one entry per CDR3 protein. The sample includes 750,000 to 900,000 distinct CDR3 sequences, 35% to 40% of them seen just once. Sequencing was carried out using blood. The receptor source for this set is a young man with Graves' hyperthyroidism. The conserved cysteine and the conserved F or W are not part of the CDR3 here. D genes are given only for firm matches. Not all rows give a size; the values are once, few, many and, for expanded clones, a class.

>TRBD1|TRBV2|few|TRBJ1-6
ASSPGTGEYSPLH
>-|TRBV7-8|few|TRBJ1-2
ASSPSVGGTFGYT
>-|TRBV5-1|-|TRBJ2-2
ASSQGTSKAGELF
>-|TRBV5-6|-|TRBJ2-2
ASSQKEGELF
>-|TRBV20-1|-|TRBJ1-1
SARAGASTEAF
>-|TRBV9|few|TRBJ2-2
ASSVANRPNTGELF
>-|TRBV2|many|TRBJ1-2
ASKGTILGYT
>-|TRBV7-2|many|TRBJ2-7
ASSLAGYNYEQY
>-|TRBV25-1|many|TRBJ1-2
ASSPTRQRVGYT
>TRBD1|TRBV10-3|-|TRBJ1-6
ASRDRGHNSPLH
>-|TRBV10-3|-|TRBJ2-7
ASSSPRVIYEQY
>TRBD2|TRBV7-8|-|TRBJ2-2
ASSLVGTSGHGELF
>TRBD1|TRBV2|few|TRBJ2-2
ASRGSGQGWTGELF
>-|TRBV7-9|-|TRBJ1-6
ASSLKGGGSPLH
>-|TRBV20-1|few|TRBJ1-2
SASLDGNYGYT
>TRBD1|TRBV5-1|many|TRBJ1-2
ASSYGQGADYGYT
>-|TRBV5-1|-|TRBJ1-1
ASRLGARGSSTEAF
>-|TRBV10-3|many|TRBJ2-7
AISPERDMNEQY
>TRBD2|TRBV4-1|-|TRBJ2-7
ASSLITSGRYEQY
>-|TRBV4-3|-|TRBJ1-1
ASSQVTEVNTEAF
>-|TRBV9|-|TRBJ1-6
ASSVDQGSSYNSPLH
>-|TRBV2|-|TRBJ1-3
ASSEGAGNTIY
>-|TRBV12-3/TRBV12-4|few|TRBJ1-3
ASTPEVGRYHTIY
>-|TRBV7-2|-|TRBJ2-7
ASSSGGHEQY
>-|TRBV7-9|few|TRBJ1-2
ASSLAGGPAYGYT
>-|TRBV29-1|-|TRBJ1-1
SGRWYYGYTEAF
>-|TRBV7-9|many|TRBJ2-7
ASSLAVPEQY
>-|TRBV7-2|-|TRBJ2-6
ASSLGDRAGSGANVLT
>-|TRBV12-3/TRBV12-4|many|TRBJ1-5
ASSLGEGYQPQH
>-|TRBV9|few|TRBJ1-3
ASSVDEVSGNTIY
>-|TRBV7-2|few|TRBJ2-5
ASSPSWGKTQY
>-|TRBV4-1|few|TRBJ1-2
ASSQEVVPGKGYT
>TRBD2|TRBV20-1|many|TRBJ2-2
SAPGGTGELF
>-|TRBV29-1|-|TRBJ1-2
SVGEGNGYGYT
>-|TRBV2|-|TRBJ2-7
ASSEQDQVEQY
>-|TRBV12-3/TRBV12-4|few|TRBJ2-2
ASSEQWGAYTGELF
>-|TRBV5-6|few|TRBJ1-1
ASSWGREAF
>TRBD1|TRBV10-3|-|TRBJ1-1
AIGKTGGQNTEAF
>-|TRBV5-6|many|TRBJ1-6
ASSFAALRGSPLH
>-|TRBV12-3/TRBV12-4|-|TRBJ1-2
ASSLVLRAGDNYGYT
>-|TRBV29-1|-|TRBJ1-2
SVEGEEGYT
>-|TRBV7-2|-|TRBJ1-5
ASSTDALNQPQH
>-|TRBV9|few|TRBJ2-7
ASSPQGTWEQY
>TRBD1|TRBV5-1|many|TRBJ1-1
ASSWTGGTEAF
>-|TRBV20-1|-|TRBJ1-2
SARDRQETGYT
>TRBD1|TRBV11-2|few|TRBJ2-5
ASRDPHRGVRETQY
>TRBD1|TRBV25-1|few|TRBJ1-2
ASTYYRGYGYT
>TRBD1|TRBV7-8|many|TRBJ2-5
ASSLRQGARGETQY
>-|TRBV20-1|few|TRBJ2-2
SASHEFTGELF
>-|TRBV9|-|TRBJ1-2
ASSPAQANYGYT
>-|TRBV13|-|TRBJ1-4
ASSLGSFEGLF
>-|TRBV14|-|TRBJ1-5
ASTPHSSNQPQH
>-|TRBV3-1|few|TRBJ2-7
ASSQMGTYEQY
>-|TRBV12-3/TRBV12-4|-|TRBJ2-2
ASGSGAGGELF
>-|TRBV4-3|-|TRBJ2-7
ASSQGEALLV
>-|TRBV6-1|-|TRBJ1-1
ASSYSISAGDEAF
>-|TRBV11-2|few|TRBJ2-2
ASLPRATGELF